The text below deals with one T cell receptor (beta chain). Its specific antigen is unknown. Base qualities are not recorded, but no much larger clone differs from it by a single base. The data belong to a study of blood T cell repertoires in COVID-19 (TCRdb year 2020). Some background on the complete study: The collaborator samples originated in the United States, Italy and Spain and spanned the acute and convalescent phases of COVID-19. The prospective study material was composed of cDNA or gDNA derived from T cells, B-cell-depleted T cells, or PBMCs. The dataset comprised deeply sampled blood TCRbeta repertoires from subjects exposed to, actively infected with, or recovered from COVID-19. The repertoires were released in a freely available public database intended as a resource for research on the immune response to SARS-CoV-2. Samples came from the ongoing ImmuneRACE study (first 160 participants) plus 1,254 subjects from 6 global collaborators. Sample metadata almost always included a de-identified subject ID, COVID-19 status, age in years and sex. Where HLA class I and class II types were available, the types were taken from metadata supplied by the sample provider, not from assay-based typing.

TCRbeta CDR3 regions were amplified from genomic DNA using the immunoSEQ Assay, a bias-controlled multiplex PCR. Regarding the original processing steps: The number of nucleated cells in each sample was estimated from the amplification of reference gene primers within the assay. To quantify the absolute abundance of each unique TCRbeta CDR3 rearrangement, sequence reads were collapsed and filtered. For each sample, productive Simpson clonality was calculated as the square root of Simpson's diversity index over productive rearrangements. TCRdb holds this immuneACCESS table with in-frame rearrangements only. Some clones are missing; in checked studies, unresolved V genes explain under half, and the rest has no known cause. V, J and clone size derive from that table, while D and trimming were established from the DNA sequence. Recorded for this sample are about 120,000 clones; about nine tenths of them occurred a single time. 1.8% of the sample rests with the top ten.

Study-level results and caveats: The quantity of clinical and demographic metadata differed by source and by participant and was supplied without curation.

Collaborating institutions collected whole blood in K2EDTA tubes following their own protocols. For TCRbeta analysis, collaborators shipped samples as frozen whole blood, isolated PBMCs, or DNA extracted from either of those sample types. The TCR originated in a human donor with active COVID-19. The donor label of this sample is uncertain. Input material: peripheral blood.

Here the CDR3 is given as CASSYREGQPQHF. The base sequence is TGTGCCAGCAGCTACAGGGAGGGACAGCCCCAGCATTTT. The rearranged chain carries TRBV11-2 and TRBJ1-5, with TRBD1 tentatively as D gene (6 bases match). V is reduced by 4 bases and J by 7 bases, leaving a spacing of 11 bases between them. The CDR3 goes from the cysteine to the phenylalanine over 13 residues. Only CDR3 DNA remains: 39 bases, in frame from the first base. The germline V gene sets CDR1 to SGHAT and CDR2 to FQNNGV.